Following are 17 T cell receptor beta chains from one sample sequenced in a study of blood T cell repertoires in COVID-19. Only in-frame clones appear in the TCRdb table, and some are missing; sequencing was by immunoSEQ multiplex PCR. The sample contains about 150,000 clones, 80% of which appear only once. Specimen: peripheral blood. The receptors were gathered from a man aged 55 to 70 with acute or convalescent COVID-19.

CDR3 loop: CASLRDRRDTQYF. In DNA form, the CDR3 reads TGTGCCAGCCTGAGGGACAGGCGGGATACGCAGTATTTT. V gene TRBV2 combines with J gene TRBJ2-3; TRBD1 matches 8 bases. Losses at the gene ends were 8 bases for V and 6 bases for J; bases not matched to a gene: 7. CDR3 length: 13 residues. Per the germline V gene, CDR1 is SNHLY and CDR2 is FYNNEI.

J is TRBJ1-4 and V is TRBV4-2, with D unresolved. The germline V gene has CDR1 LGHNA and CDR2 YNFKEQ. The CDR3 extends over 15 amino acids. Trimming removed 0 bases at V and 7 bases at J, with 12 bases between. The CDR3 here is CASSQDRGRVEKLFF. The CDR3 region has the DNA TGTGCCAGCAGCCAAGATAGAGGGCGGGTTGAAAAACTGTTTTTT.

This clone was observed a few times. This sequence joins TRBV11-2 and TRBJ2-7, with 7 positions matching TRBD1. Germline lookup yields CDR1 SGHAT and CDR2 FQNNGV. V shed 5 bases, J shed 0 bases, and the junction held 10 bases outside the gene matches. This CDR3 spans 16 amino acids. The CDR3, as DNA: TGTGCCAGCAGCCCCTGGACAGGTTTGAGCTCCTACGAGCAGTACTTC. It is translated as CASSPWTGLSSYEQYF.

The gene calls are TRBV30 and TRBJ2-2; 10 positions agree with TRBD1. Germline CDR1 GTSNPN, CDR2 SVGIG (reference sequence). This CDR3 has 13 amino acids. V trimming: 4 bases; J trimming: 7 bases; junction bases outside the gene matches: 3. The CDR3 protein is CAWKGQGIGELFF. In nucleotides, the CDR3 is TGTGCCTGGAAGGGACAGGGGATCGGGGAGCTGTTTTTT. Drawing the rest from reference TRBV30 and TRBJ2-2, the complete variable domain is SQTIHQWPATLVQPVGSPLSLECTVEGTSNPNLYWYRQAAGRGLQLLFYSVGIGQISSEVPQNLSASRPQDRQFILSSKKLLLSDSGFYLCAWKGQGIGELFFGEGSRLTVL.

This clone was recorded once. This chain joins TRBV15 and TRBJ2-1, with D maybe TRBD2 (6 bases). The CDR3 spans 14 residues. The germline V gene encodes CDR1 LNHNV and CDR2 YYDKDF (reference sequence). The V gene lost 8 bases and the J gene lost 12 bases, with 23 bases spanning the gap. The CDR3 loop is CATGGRRAVRVQFF. CDR3 DNA: TGTGCCACCGGGGGGAGACGGGCCGTCAGGGTGCAGTTCTTC.

This clone showed up just a few times. The rearrangement joins TRBV9 to TRBJ1-5; 11 bases match TRBD1. CDR1 and CDR2 from the germline V gene are SGDLS and YYNGEE. The CDR3 is 16 amino acids. Trimming took 3 bases from V and 3 from J; bases not matched to a gene: 5. Here the CDR3 reads CASSEGTGGFNQPQHF. In DNA form, the CDR3 reads TGTGCCAGCAGCGAGGGGACAGGGGGATTCAATCAGCCCCAGCATTTT.

V is TRBV6-6 and J is TRBJ1-4, with 8 positions matching TRBD1. Per germline, CDR1 MNHNY and CDR2 SVGAGI (reference sequence). The V segment lost 6 bases and the J segment 7 bases; nucleotides outside the gene matches: 4. The CDR3 loop spans 13 amino acids. The chain's CDR3 is CASRDRDGEKLFF. DNA of the CDR3: TGTGCCAGCAGGGACAGGGACGGTGAAAAACTGTTTTTT.

The genes are TRBV7-9 and TRBJ1-1, with TRBD1 matching 9 bases. Trimming at V came to 5 bases and at J to 5 bases, leaving 15 bases not matched to a gene. The germline gives CDR1 SEHNR, CDR2 FQNEAQ (reference sequence). The CDR3 has 17 amino acids. This CDR3 is CASSTPSGQGLRTEAFF. The DNA of the CDR3 is TGTGCCAGCAGCACCCCCTCGGGACAGGGATTGAGGACTGAAGCTTTCTTT.

The J gene is TRBJ1-2, the V gene TRBV4-2, with D possibly being TRBD1 (6 bases). Trimming took off 0 bases at V and 2 bases at J, with 10 bases between the two ends. The CDR3 runs to 15 residues. In germline, CDR1 is LGHNA, CDR2 YNFKEQ. The CDR3 sequence is CASSQDPGANYGYTF. In DNA, the CDR3 is TGTGCCAGCAGCCAAGACCCAGGGGCAAACTATGGCTACACCTTC.

The chain joins TRBV7-2 to TRBJ2-7; TRBD1 aligns across 10 bases. CDR3 size: 15 residues. CDR1 is SGHTA, CDR2 FQGNSA, per germline. The V gene end was trimmed by 2 bases and the J gene end by 6 bases; junction bases not matched to a gene: 7. This CDR3 is CASSLNPGQGSEQYF. The CDR3, as DNA: TGTGCCAGCAGCTTAAATCCGGGACAGGGGAGCGAGCAGTACTTC.

The CDR3 here is CASSYDRVREQYF. The CDR3 nucleotides read TGTGCCAGCAGTTATGACAGGGTGCGTGAGCAGTACTTC. The chain employs TRBV27 and TRBJ2-7, with 7 nucleotides matching TRBD1. The length of the CDR3 is 13 residues. Trimming removed 4 bases from V and 7 bases from J; junction bases left unmatched: 7. In germline, CDR1 is MNHEY, CDR2 SMNVEV (reference sequence).

V usage is TRBV19 and J usage is TRBJ1-1; D not certain. V was clipped by 7 bases and J by 0 bases, with 12 bases between them. In germline, CDR1 is LNHDA, CDR2 SQIVND (reference sequence). The CDR3 is made up of 14 amino acids. The CDR3 DNA sequence: TGTGCCAGTACTCGAGGAAATATGAACACTGAAGCTTTCTTT. The encoded protein is CASTRGNMNTEAFF.

This chain links TRBV6-2 or TRBV6-3 with TRBJ2-3, with 8 bases lining up with TRBD2. The junction had 9 bases not matched to a gene; V was cut back by 5 bases and J by 2 bases. Germline V gene data show CDR1 as MNHEY and CDR2 as SVGEGT. The CDR3 extends over 16 amino acids. CDR3 DNA: TGTGCCAGCAGTGGTGAAGCGGGGGACGTCACAGATACGCAGTATTTT. The encoded protein is CASSGEAGDVTDTQYF.

This clone was recorded a few times. The rearrangement uses TRBV5-1 and TRBJ2-7, with 9 nucleotides matching TRBD2. The ends lost 4 bases at V and 2 bases at J; junction bases unmatched: 7. The CDR3 covers 15 residues. Germline CDR1 reads SGHRS; CDR2 reads YFSETQ. The chain's CDR3 is CASSPGAGGPYEQYF. The CDR3 DNA reads TGCGCCAGCAGCCCCGGGGCGGGGGGGCCCTACGAGCAGTACTTC.

The chain has TRBV19 and TRBJ2-1, with TRBD2 identical over 11 bases. V gave up 6 bases and J gave up 7 bases; unmatched junction bases: 2. Looked up from germline, CDR1 is LNHDA and CDR2 is SQIVND (reference sequence). This CDR3 has 13 residues. The CDR3 region has the DNA TGTGCCAGTAGGACTAGCGGGGTTAATGAGCAGTTCTTC. Translated: CASRTSGVNEQFF.

This clone was picked up one time. This clone may be a read error of a much larger clone one base away. The V and J genes are TRBV30 and TRBJ2-5; D unclear. The CDR3 is 14 residues long. The V and J ends lost 3 bases and 2 bases respectively, with 13 bases between them. Germline assignment: CDR1 GTSNPN and CDR2 SVGIG (reference sequence). Here the CDR3 reads CAWSHQVTQETQYF. For the CDR3, the DNA is TGTGCCTGGAGCCACCAGGTGACACAAGAGACCCAGTACTTC.

The rearrangement uses TRBV14 and TRBJ2-1, with TRBD2 matching 10 bases. CDR3 length: 16 amino acids. CDR1 is SGHDN and CDR2 is FVKESK in the germline V gene. V was pared by 4 bases and J by 3 bases, with 6 bases of the junction left unmatched. CDR3 sequence reads: CASSRVGLAYYNEQFF. In nucleotides, the CDR3 is TGTGCCAGCAGCCGCGTGGGACTAGCGTACTACAATGAGCAGTTCTTC.